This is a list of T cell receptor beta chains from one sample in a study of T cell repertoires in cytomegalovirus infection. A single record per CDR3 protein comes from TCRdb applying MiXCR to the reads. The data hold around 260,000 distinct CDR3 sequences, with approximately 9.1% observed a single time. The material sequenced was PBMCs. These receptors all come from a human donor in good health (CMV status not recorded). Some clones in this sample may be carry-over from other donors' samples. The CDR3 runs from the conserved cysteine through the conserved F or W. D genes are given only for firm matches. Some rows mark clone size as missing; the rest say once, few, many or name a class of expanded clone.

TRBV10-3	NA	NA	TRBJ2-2	TGTGCCACCCCGAAGGGGGCGGGAGAGACCGGGGAGCTGTTTTTT	CATPKGAGETGELFF
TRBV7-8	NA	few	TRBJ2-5	TGTGCCAGCAGCCCCTGGGACCCCTTGTACTTC	CASSPWDPLYF
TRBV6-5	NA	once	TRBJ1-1	TGTGCCAGCAGTTATGACACTATGAACACTGAAGCTTTCTTT	CASSYDTMNTEAFF
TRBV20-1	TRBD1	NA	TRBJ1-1	TGCAGTGCACCGACAGGGGGTAGGACTGAAGCTTTCTTT	CSAPTGGRTEAFF
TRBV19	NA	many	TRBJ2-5	TGTGCCAGTAGTTTGCGGTCGACCGGGACGGGTTTGACCCAGTACTTC	CASSLRSTGTGLTQYF
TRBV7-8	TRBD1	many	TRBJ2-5	TGTGCCAGCAGCTCTTCAATGAACTTCGGGACAGGGGTACGAGAGACCCAGTACTTC	CASSSSMNFGTGVRETQYF
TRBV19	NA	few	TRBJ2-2	TGTGCCAGTAGTGCCCCCTTAGCGGAACACACCGGGGAGCTGTTTTTT	CASSAPLAEHTGELFF
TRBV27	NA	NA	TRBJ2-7	TGTGCCAGCAGTTTATCGAGAGCGGACGAGCAGTACTTC	CASSLSRADEQYF
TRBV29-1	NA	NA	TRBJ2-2	TGCAGCGTTGAAGCAGGGAGAACCGGGGAGCTGTTTTTT	CSVEAGRTGELFF
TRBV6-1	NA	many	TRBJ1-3	TGTGCCAGCAGGGTTGCGTATTCTGGAAACACCATATATTTT	CASRVAYSGNTIYF
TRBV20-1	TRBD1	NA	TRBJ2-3	TGCAGTGCTCCGACAGGGGTTGCAGATACGCAGTATTTT	CSAPTGVADTQYF
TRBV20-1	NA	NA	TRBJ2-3	TGCAGTGCTAGACAGGCCGGGACACGGGACGCAGATACGCAGTATTTT	CSARQAGTRDADTQYF
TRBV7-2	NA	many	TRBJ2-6	TGTGCCAGCAGCTTAGCGTCCGGGGCCCAAGGTCCCTCTGGGGCCAACGTCCTGACTTTC	CASSLASGAQGPSGANVLTF
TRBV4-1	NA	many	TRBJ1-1	TGCGCCAGCAGCCAAGATACCGATACCGGGAGGATGAACACTGAAGCTTTCTTT	CASSQDTDTGRMNTEAFF
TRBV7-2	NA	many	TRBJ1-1	TGTGCCAGCAGCTTTGAAGGGGGGAGGTTAACTGAAGCTTTCTTT	CASSFEGGRLTEAFF
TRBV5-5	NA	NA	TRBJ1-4	TGTGCCAGCAGCCTCACTACCGGGACAACTAATGAAAAACTGTTTTTT	CASSLTTGTTNEKLFF
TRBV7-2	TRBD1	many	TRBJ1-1	TGTGCCAGCAGCCCAGGACAGGGGAGGGCGAACACTGAAGCTTTCTTT	CASSPGQGRANTEAFF
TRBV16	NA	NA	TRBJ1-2	TGTGCCAGCAGCCAATCTGAGGGCGGCCACTTC	CASSQSEGGHF
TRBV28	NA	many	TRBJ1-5	TGTGCCAGCAGGTACCACCGGGGGGGTAGCAATCAGCCCCAGCATTTT	CASRYHRGGSNQPQHF
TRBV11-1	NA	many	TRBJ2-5	TGTGCCAGCAGCTTGGTTCCGGGCAACCAAGAGACCCAGTACTTC	CASSLVPGNQETQYF
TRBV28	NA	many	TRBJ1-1	TGTGCCAGCAGTTTACTTGGGATCCCTGAAGCTTTCTTT	CASSLLGIPEAFF
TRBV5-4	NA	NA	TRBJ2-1	TGTGCCAGCAGCTTGGAGGGGGGGGACGGTCAGCAGTTCTTC	CASSLEGGDGQQFF
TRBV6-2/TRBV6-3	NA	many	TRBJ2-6	TGTGCCAGCAGTTACCCCTCGGTTGGGGCCAACGTCCTGACTTTC	CASSYPSVGANVLTF
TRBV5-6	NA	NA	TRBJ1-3	TGTGCCAGCGGACCGAACTCTGGAAACACCATATATTTT	CASGPNSGNTIYF
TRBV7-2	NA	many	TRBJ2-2	TGTGCCAGCAGCTTAGGGCAGGGAAACACCGGGGAGCTGTTTTTT	CASSLGQGNTGELFF
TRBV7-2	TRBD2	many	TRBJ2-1	TGTGCCAGCGCTGGAAGCGGGGAATACGAGCAGTTCTTC	CASAGSGEYEQFF
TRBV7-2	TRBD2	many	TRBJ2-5	TGTGCCAGCAGCTTAGCGGGCGGACTAGCGGGGACCCGAGAGACCCAGTACTTC	CASSLAGGLAGTRETQYF
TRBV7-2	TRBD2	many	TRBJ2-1	TGTGCCAGCAGCCGATTAGGACTAGCGGAAAATGAGCAGTTCTTC	CASSRLGLAENEQFF
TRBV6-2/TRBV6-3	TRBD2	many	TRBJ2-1	TGTGCCAGCAGTTCTAACCGTAGGACTAGCGGGAATAATGAGCAGTTCTTC	CASSSNRRTSGNNEQFF
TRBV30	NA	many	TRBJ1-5	TGTGCCTGGAGTCCCCCCTCAAGCGGGTCGCCCCAGCATTTT	CAWSPPSSGSPQHF
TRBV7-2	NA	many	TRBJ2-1	TGTGCCAGCAGCTTTCGTAGCAATGAGCAGTTCTTC	CASSFRSNEQFF
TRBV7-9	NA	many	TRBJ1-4	TGTGCCAGCAGCACCTCGAGGGGGACTAATGAAAAACTGTTTTTT	CASSTSRGTNEKLFF
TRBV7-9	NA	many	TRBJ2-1	TGTGCCAGCATTAGGGGCGAGTACAATGAGCAGTTCTTC	CASIRGEYNEQFF
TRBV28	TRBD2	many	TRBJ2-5	TGTGCCAGCAGTTTTGTCGGGGGGGCCGAGGAGACCCAGTACTTC	CASSFVGGAEETQYF
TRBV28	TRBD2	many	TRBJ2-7	TGTGCCAGCAGAACGGGACTAGCGGGGGCGGGGGAGCAGTACTTC	CASRTGLAGAGEQYF
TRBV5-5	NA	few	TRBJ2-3	TGTGCCAGCACCATCCTGCCATCTAGCACAGATACGCAGTATTTT	CASTILPSSTDTQYF
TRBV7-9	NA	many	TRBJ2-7	TGTGCCAGCAGCTTAGCAGGTCGGGGTTCCTACGAGCAGTACTTC	CASSLAGRGSYEQYF
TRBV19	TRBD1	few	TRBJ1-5	TGTGCCAGTAGTATAATGGGACAGGGGAATAGCAATCAGCCCCAGCATTTT	CASSIMGQGNSNQPQHF
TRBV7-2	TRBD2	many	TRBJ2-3	TGTGCCAGCAGCTTGGAGGGGACTAGCGGGGGGGCCATAGGTACGCAGTATTTT	CASSLEGTSGGAIGTQYF
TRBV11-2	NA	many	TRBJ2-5	TGTGCCAGCACACCAGGGGAGACCCAGTACTTC	CASTPGETQYF
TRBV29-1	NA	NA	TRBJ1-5	TGCAGCGCCAGAGGAGGGGAGGCTCAGCCCCAGCATTTT	CSARGGEAQPQHF
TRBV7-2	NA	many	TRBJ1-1	TGTGCCAGCAGTTCACAGCCCACTGAAGCTTTCTTT	CASSSQPTEAFF
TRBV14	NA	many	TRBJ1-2	TGTGCCAGCAGCCAAGCTTCGAAGGGTGGCTACACCTTC	CASSQASKGGYTF
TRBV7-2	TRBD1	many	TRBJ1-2	TGTGCCAGCAGCTTTATCCGGGACAGGGTCGGTGGCGGCTACACCTTC	CASSFIRDRVGGGYTF
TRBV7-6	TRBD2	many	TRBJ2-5	TGTGCCAGCAGCTTAGCGCGAAAGGGTCGCGGGAGGGCGATCCAAGAGACCCAGTACTTC	CASSLARKGRGRAIQETQYF
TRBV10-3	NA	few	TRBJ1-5	TGTGCCATCAGTGAGGCAGACAATCAGCCCCAGCATTTT	CAISEADNQPQHF
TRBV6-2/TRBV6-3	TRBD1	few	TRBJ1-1	TGTGCCAGCAGTTACTTGGCAGGGGGCTTCTCTGAAGCTTTCTTT	CASSYLAGGFSEAFF
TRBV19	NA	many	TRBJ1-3	TGTGCCAGTAGAAGGGCGGAGAAAAGCTCTGGAAACACCATATATTTT	CASRRAEKSSGNTIYF
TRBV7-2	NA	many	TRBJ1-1	TGTGCCAGCAGCTTACAGGGCGGTACTGGGACTGAAGCTTTCTTT	CASSLQGGTGTEAFF
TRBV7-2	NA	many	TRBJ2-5	TGTGCCAGCAGCTTCAGGGCCCAACAGTACTTC	CASSFRAQQYF
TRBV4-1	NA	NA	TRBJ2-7	TGCGCCAGCAGCCCGGATCCCGGCGGCGAGCAGTACTTC	CASSPDPGGEQYF